This TCR beta chain was profiled in a study of blood T cell repertoires in COVID-19 (dated by TCRdb to the early 2020s). In the study overall: Samples covering the acute and convalescent phases of COVID-19 were provided by collaborators in the United States, Italy and Spain. The prospective study material was composed of cDNA or gDNA derived from T cells, B-cell-depleted T cells, or PBMCs. Deeply sampled blood TCRbeta repertoires from subjects exposed to, actively infected with, or recovered from COVID-19 were included in the dataset. The repertoires were released in a freely available public database intended as a resource for research on the immune response to SARS-CoV-2. Samples were obtained from the ongoing ImmuneRACE study (first 160 participants) and from about 1,300 subjects provided by 6 global collaborators. Sample metadata almost always included a de-identified subject ID, COVID-19 status, age in years and sex. Where HLA class I and class II types were available, the types were taken from metadata supplied by the sample provider, not from assay-based typing. On the study overall, not on this receptor specifically: The quantity of clinical and demographic metadata differed by source and by participant and was supplied without curation.

Enrolling through a virtual design, the prospective study's participants ranged in age from roughly 18 to 90 years and lived across about two dozen United States geographic areas. In the prospective study, participants were assigned to cohorts based on the clinical history participants reported in a screening survey and a study questionnaire. A participant counted as exposed if, within 2 weeks of entering the study, that participant had been in contact with someone who had a PCR-confirmed or clinician-diagnosed COVID-19 case. In the prospective study, whole blood, serum and a nasopharyngeal or oropharyngeal swab were collected from each participant by mobile phlebotomists. Prospective study participants could optionally give additional blood draws and questionnaires over an approximately 2-month period. Blood samples from the prospective study were shipped frozen or at room temperature prior to DNA extraction.

Comments on this clone: There is no known antigen for this receptor. The record has no base qualities; no much larger clone is one base away.

A distance of 22 bases separates the germline ends of V and J, which lose 4 bases and 2 bases respectively. The CDR3 spans 18 residues, from the cysteine through the phenylalanine. The retained sequence is limited to the CDR3, 54 bases, with the frame set at the first base. The germline V gene specifies SGDLS as CDR1 and YYNGEE as CDR2. The immunoSEQ Assay, a bias-controlled multiplex PCR, was used to amplify TCRbeta CDR3 regions from genomic DNA. The paper's processing steps were these. The number of nucleated cells in each sample was estimated from the amplification of reference gene primers within the assay. To quantify the absolute abundance of each unique TCRbeta CDR3 rearrangement, sequence reads were collapsed and filtered. For each sample, productive Simpson clonality was calculated as the square root of Simpson's diversity index across productive rearrangements. TCRdb mirrors the immuneACCESS table, restricted to in-frame sequences. Some clones are absent from its copies; in checked studies, under half trace to an unresolved V gene, and the reason for the others is unknown. For V, J and clone size, that table is used; D and trimming come from the DNA. The sample yields 200,000 to 250,000 clones; 83% were counted once. The ten largest clones represent about 4.8% of the sample.

The TCR originated in a woman aged 50 to 60 who had been exposed to COVID-19. Sequencing used PBMCs or T cells enriched from blood (not recorded which). Recombination linked TRBV9 to TRBJ1-5, with the D gene not clear enough to name. The nucleotides read TGTGCCAGCAGCCCCCCGGGTTTGACCGGCCGAGGCAATCAGCCCCAGCATTTT. This encodes CASSPPGLTGRGNQPQHF. The entire variable domain, with the stretches around the CDR3 drawn from the reference TRBV9 and TRBJ1-5 proteins, is DSGVTQTPKHLITATGQRVTLRCSPRSGDLSVYWYQQSLDQGLQFLIQYYNGEERAKGNILERFSAQQFPDLHSELNLSSLELGDSALYFCASSPPGLTGRGNQPQHFGDGTRLSIL.